The text below deals with one T cell receptor beta chain. Profiled with immunoSEQ multiplex PCR; TCRdb holds only in-frame clones, not every one. This table has about 140,000 clones, roughly 94% appearing once. This sample stems from a study of control samples from healthy donors and cancer patients. V dropped 4 bases and J dropped 5 bases, with 14 bases sitting between them. Germline assignment: CDR1 SNHLY and CDR2 FYNNEI. CDR3 length: 15 amino acids. The genes are TRBV2 and TRBJ1-4; D remains unclear. This receptor was obtained from a man aged 35 to 55 in good health. Sequenced sample: blood. The CDR3 loop is CASSVSPKPNEKLFF. The CDR3 nucleotides read TGTGCCAGCAGTGTCAGCCCCAAGCCGAATGAAAAACTGTTTTTT.